This passage covers 31 T cell receptor beta chains from one sample sequenced in a study of CD8 T cells in Susac syndrome. The RNA, 0.5 to 1 ug, was put through reverse transcription using random hexamers. MiXCR was run by TCRdb on the immunoSEQ multiplex PCR reads, yielding one entry per CDR3 protein. The sample lists fewer than 140,000 distinct CDR3 sequences, approximately 94% occurring once. The sequenced sample was CD8+ T cells from PBMCs. These receptors all stem from a human donor with Susac syndrome.

In the case of this clonotype: Mismatch with germline at one junction end may stem from a read error. V gene TRBV20-1 combines with J gene TRBJ2-1; possibly TRBD2 for D (6 bases). Germline V lookup: CDR1 DFQATT, CDR2 SNEGSKA (reference sequence). This CDR3 comprises 14 residues. The CDR3 loop reads CSARSRRDKRVCLF. CDR3 coding DNA: TGCAGTGCTAGGTCCCGCCGTGACAAGCGGGTATGTCTCTTC.

The chain employs TRBV19 and TRBJ1-1; D not resolved. The V gene lost 5 bases and the J gene lost 0 bases, with 13 bases spanning the gap. CDR1 and CDR2 from the germline V gene are LNHDA and SQIVND (reference sequence). This CDR3 region has 15 residues. The CDR3 DNA is TGTGCCAGTAGTCACGCCAGAGACCTGAACACTGAAGCTTTCTTT. Protein product: CASSHARDLNTEAFF.

The chain has TRBV6-1 and TRBJ1-5, with D maybe TRBD1 (5 bases). The CDR3 runs to 14 residues. V was trimmed by 4 bases and J by 11 bases, leaving 18 bases between them. The germline V gene has CDR1 MNHNS and CDR2 SASEGT. CDR3 region: CASSADSLPLAQHF. CDR3 nucleotide sequence: TGTGCCAGCAGTGCCGACAGTCTCCCTTTGGCCCAGCATTTT.

The chain uses TRBV29-1 and TRBJ2-1; D is possibly TRBD1 or TRBD2 (5 bases each). This CDR3 has 15 residues. Per the germline V gene, CDR1 is SQVTM and CDR2 is ANQGSEA. The V and J ends lost 4 bases and 0 bases respectively, with 13 bases between them. CDR3 residues: CSVVWGTSSYNEQFF. For the CDR3, the DNA is TGCAGCGTTGTGTGGGGGACCAGCTCCTACAATGAGCAGTTCTTC.

The chain has TRBV5-4 and TRBJ1-1; D call uncertain. CDR1 and CDR2 (germline): SGHNT, YYREEE (reference sequence). This CDR3 contains 13 residues. Trimming took off 0 bases at V and 5 bases at J, with 8 bases between the two ends. CDR3 residues: CASSLATYTEAFF. As DNA, the CDR3 is TGTGCCAGCAGCTTGGCTACTTATACTGAAGCTTTCTTT. Combining the CDR3 with reference TRBV5-4 and TRBJ1-1 gives the whole variable domain ETGVTQSPTHLIKTRGQQVTLRCSSQSGHNTVSWYQQALGQGPQFIFQYYREEENGRGNFPPRFSGLQFPNYSSELNVNALELDDSALYLCASSLATYTEAFFGQGTRLTVV.

V and J are TRBV5-4 and TRBJ2-1; the match to TRBD2 covers 10 bases. The CDR3 is 17 amino acids. V lost 1 base, J lost 8 bases, and 12 bases stayed unmatched. Germline V gene lookup returns CDR1 SGHNT and CDR2 YYREEE (reference sequence). The CDR3 bases are TGTGCCAGCAGCTTGCTAGCGGGGGCCTCGGGGTACCATGAGCAGTTCTTC. It encodes CASSLLAGASGYHEQFF.

The chain is built from TRBV7-9 and TRBJ2-5; 7 bases are shared with TRBD2. Germline V CDR1 and CDR2: SEHNR, FQNEAQ (reference sequence). The length of the CDR3 is 11 residues. Losses at the gene ends were 6 bases for V and 9 bases for J; bases not matched to a gene: 4. In DNA, the CDR3 is TGTGCCAGCAGGTTGGGGGGGTCCCAGTACTTC. Its protein product is CASRLGGSQYF.

This chain links TRBV10-3 with TRBJ2-3; D is unclear. This CDR3 is built from 13 residues. V lost 8 bases and J lost 2, with 11 bases in between. Germline CDR1 ENHRY, CDR2 SYGVKD. The CDR3 loop is CAIGARDTDTQYF. The CDR3 DNA reads as TGTGCCATCGGAGCTCGTGACACAGATACGCAGTATTTT.

This clonotype came up once. The gene calls are TRBV20-1 and TRBJ2-7; the D gene is possibly TRBD1 (6 bases). There are 11 residues in the CDR3. CDR1 is DFQATT, CDR2 SNEGSKA, per germline (reference sequence). Trimming removed 5 bases at V and 7 bases at J, with 12 bases between. Written as DNA, the CDR3 is TGCAGTGCTGCAGGGGCTGAAGAGCAGTACTTC. Amino acid sequence: CSAAGAEEQYF.

This chain uses TRBV5-6 with TRBJ2-4, with D perhaps matching TRBD2 (6 bases). The CDR3 sequence is 13 residues long. Between the trimmed V and J ends, which lost 4 bases and 4 bases, there was a span of 9 bases. Germline V gene sequence: CDR1 SGHDT, CDR2 YYEEEE. For the CDR3, the DNA is TGTGCCAGCAGCGCAGGGAGGAAAAACATTCAGTACTTC. This codes for CASSAGRKNIQYF. The full variable domain, its missing parts supplied by reference TRBV5-6 and TRBJ2-4, is DAGVTQSPTHLIKTRGQQVTLRCSPKSGHDTVSWYQQALGQGPQFIFQYYEEEERQRGNFPDRFSGHQFPNYSSELNVNALLLGDSALYLCASSAGRKNIQYFGAGTRLSVL.

The rearrangement uses TRBV12-3 or TRBV12-4 and TRBJ1-1; 7 bases are shared with TRBD1. The CDR3 covers 14 residues. V dropped 1 base and J dropped 4; count of bases not matched to a gene: 3. The CDR3 DNA is TGTGCCAGCAGTTTAGTCACAGGGGCCACTGAAGCTTTCTTT. Amino acid sequence: CASSLVTGATEAFF.

The chain links TRBV6-6 to TRBJ2-3; D possibly uses TRBD1 or TRBD2 (5 bases each). CDR1 and CDR2 (germline): MNHNY, SVGAGI (reference sequence). This CDR3 comprises 14 residues. Deletions cut 3 bases from V and 2 bases from J, with 9 bases between. Written as DNA, the CDR3 is TGTGCCAGCAGTTATGTGGGACCCACAGATACGCAGTATTTT. Its protein product is CASSYVGPTDTQYF.

V usage is TRBV13 and J usage is TRBJ2-2; D is unresolved. The germline V gene encodes CDR1 PRHDT and CDR2 FYEKMQ (reference sequence). This CDR3 comprises 15 residues. V dropped 0 bases and J dropped 4 bases, with 9 bases sitting between them. As DNA, the CDR3 is TGTGCCAGCAGCTTAGGCGGCTCGGTCACCGGGGAGCTGTTTTTT. Translating gives CASSLGGSVTGELFF.

The chain recombines TRBV5-1 with TRBJ1-1; possibly TRBD1 for D (6 bases). The CDR3 consists of 17 residues. The germline V gene encodes CDR1 SGHRS and CDR2 YFSETQ. V was trimmed by 3 bases and J by 2 bases, leaving 20 bases between them. This CDR3 is CASSSFKPGHLNTEAFF. The DNA of the CDR3 is TGCGCCAGCAGCTCCTTCAAACCGGGACACCTTAACACTGAAGCTTTCTTT. Combining the CDR3 with reference TRBV5-1 and TRBJ1-1 gives the whole variable domain KAGVTQTPRYLIKTRGQQVTLSCSPISGHRSVSWYQQTPGQGLQFLFEYFSETQRNKGNFPGRFSGRQFSNSRSEMNVSTLELGDSALYLCASSSFKPGHLNTEAFFGQGTRLTVV.

This clonotype has only one observation. The chain uses TRBV20-1 and TRBJ2-4, with TRBD1 identical over 10 bases. The CDR3 is made up of 14 amino acids. V lost 4 bases and J lost 8; bases outside the gene matches: 8. Germline-derived CDR1 and CDR2 are DFQATT and SNEGSKA (reference sequence). In DNA form, the CDR3 reads TGCAGTGCTAAAGACAGGGGGCGGGTGGACATTCAGTACTTC. Its protein product is CSAKDRGRVDIQYF.

The chain is built from TRBV12-3 or TRBV12-4 and TRBJ2-1, with D possibly being TRBD1 (6 bases). V lost 6 bases and J lost 1, with 16 bases in between. The CDR3 loop spans 16 amino acids. The DNA of the CDR3 is TGTGCCAGCAGGGTACAGGGAGCGTGGTCCTACAATGAGCAGTTCTTC. As protein: CASRVQGAWSYNEQFF.

V is TRBV4-2 and J is TRBJ2-7, with D uncertain. The CDR3 totals 15 residues. Trimming stripped 1 base from V and 0 bases from J, with 10 bases between. The V gene's germline CDR1 is LGHNA and CDR2 YNFKEQ. CDR3 loop: CASSQGLADSYEQYF. The CDR3, as DNA: TGTGCCAGCAGCCAAGGTTTGGCAGACTCCTACGAGCAGTACTTC.

The chain combines TRBV20-1 with TRBJ1-1; D gene unclear. The CDR3 is made up of 12 amino acids. V gave up 0 bases and J gave up 0 bases, with 2 bases separating them. Looked up from germline, CDR1 is DFQATT and CDR2 is SNEGSKA (reference sequence). In nucleotides, the CDR3 is TGCAGTGCTAGAGAAGTGAACACTGAAGCTTTCTTT. This translates into CSAREVNTEAFF.

V usage is TRBV24-1 and J usage is TRBJ1-6; possibly TRBD1 for D (5 bases). V was shortened by 9 bases and J by 5 bases, with 22 bases between the two germline ends. Germline V gene lookup returns CDR1 KGHDR and CDR2 SFDVKD. The CDR3 totals 17 residues. This CDR3 is CATSLEEGTSDNSPLHF. As DNA, the CDR3 is TGTGCCACCTCCCTGGAAGAGGGGACTTCCGATAATTCACCCCTCCACTTT.

This chain links TRBV3-1 with TRBJ1-1; D perhaps matches TRBD1 (5 bases). Germline values: CDR1 LGHDT, CDR2 YNNKEL (reference sequence). Trimming shortened V by 8 bases and J by 5 bases, and 15 bases separated the two germline ends. This CDR3 has 13 residues. In DNA, the CDR3 is TGTGCCAGCTCCCAGTGGGGGACTACTGAAGCTTTCTTT. Translation gives CASSQWGTTEAFF.

The chain uses TRBV9 and TRBJ1-2, with D perhaps matching TRBD1 (6 bases). The V gene's germline CDR1 is SGDLS and CDR2 YYNGEE. CDR3 size: 12 residues. V lost 3 bases and J lost 8, with 11 bases in between. CDR3 sequence reads: CASSAPQGGYTF. The CDR3 region has the DNA TGTGCCAGCAGCGCACCACAGGGAGGCTACACCTTC.

The rearrangement links TRBV20-1 to TRBJ2-3, with 7 bases fitting TRBD1. The germline CDR1 and CDR2 sequences are DFQATT and SNEGSKA (reference sequence). This CDR3 is 14 amino acids long. The junction had 7 bases not matched to a gene; V was cut back by 5 bases and J by 2 bases. Here the CDR3 reads CSADRDSPTDTQYF. The CDR3 coding sequence is TGCAGTGCTGACCGGGACAGCCCCACAGATACGCAGTATTTT.

The chain carries TRBV12-3 or TRBV12-4 and TRBJ2-7, with D unclear. Deletions cut 3 bases from V and 0 bases from J, with 9 bases between. This CDR3 has 14 residues. The CDR3 protein is CASSLTLGSYEQYF. The DNA of the CDR3 is TGTGCCAGCAGTTTGACCCTCGGCTCCTACGAGCAGTACTTC.

This sequence joins TRBV15 and TRBJ2-1; the D gene is possibly TRBD2 (6 bases). CDR3 length: 17 residues. Germline CDR1 reads LNHNV; CDR2 reads YYDKDF (reference sequence). V was shortened by 6 bases and J by 2 bases, with 20 bases between the two germline ends. CDR3 in amino acids: CATSPPGTPRAYNEQFF. The CDR3 DNA sequence: TGTGCCACCAGTCCCCCCGGGACTCCGCGGGCCTACAATGAGCAGTTCTTC.

The V call is TRBV6-5, the J call TRBJ2-1; D call uncertain. V was trimmed by 2 bases and J by 1 base, leaving 3 bases between them. The CDR3 consists of 13 residues. Germline-derived CDR1 and CDR2 are MNHEY and SVGAGI. The CDR3, as DNA: TGTGCCAGCAGTTACAAGTCCTACAATGAGCAGTTCTTC. This codes for CASSYKSYNEQFF.

This clonotype occurred a few times. One end of the junction varies from germline; a read error may be responsible. V and J are TRBV29-1 and TRBJ2-7; 7 positions agree with TRBD1. The CDR3 length is 14 residues. Per germline, CDR1 SQVTM and CDR2 ANQGSEA. The CDR3 sequence is CSARTGESSYEQYF. In DNA form, the CDR3 reads TGCAGCGCCCGAACAGGGGAGAGCTCCTATGAGCAGTACTTC.

The chain has TRBV9 and TRBJ2-3, with 10 bases fitting TRBD2. Trimming at V came to 5 bases and at J to 2 bases, leaving 2 bases not matched to a gene. The length of the CDR3 is 14 residues. Germline loops: CDR1 SGDLS, CDR2 YYNGEE. CDR3 protein: CASRSGGATDTQYF. For the CDR3, the DNA is TGTGCCAGCAGGAGCGGGGGGGCCACAGATACGCAGTATTTT. The full variable domain, completed using reference TRBV9 and TRBJ2-3, is DSGVTQTPKHLITATGQRVTLRCSPRSGDLSVYWYQQSLDQGLQFLIQYYNGEERAKGNILERFSAQQFPDLHSELNLSSLELGDSALYFCASRSGGATDTQYFGPGTRLTVL.

The chain combines TRBV12-3 or TRBV12-4 with TRBJ2-4; D is possibly TRBD2 (5 bases). The germline V and J ends were trimmed by 4 bases and 2 bases, with 6 bases remaining between them. There are 13 residues in the CDR3. In nucleotides, the CDR3 is TGTGCCAGCAGTTCCGGGACCAAAAACATTCAGTACTTC. Its translation is CASSSGTKNIQYF.

CDR3 sequence: CSVAGVAEHAYEQYF. The CDR3 coding sequence is TGCAGCGTTGCCGGGGTAGCGGAGCACGCGTACGAGCAGTACTTC. The rearrangement joins TRBV29-1 to TRBJ2-7, with a weak D call TRBD2 (6 bases). The CDR3 contains 15 residues. Germline V lookup: CDR1 SQVTM, CDR2 ANQGSEA. V was pared by 4 bases and J by 4 bases, with 20 bases between.

This chain joins TRBV2 and TRBJ2-3; a weak D match, TRBD1 (6 bases). CDR1 and CDR2 (germline): SNHLY, FYNNEI. The CDR3 has 17 residues. Trimming took off 0 bases at V and 0 bases at J, with 13 bases between the two ends. The DNA of the CDR3 is TGTGCCAGCAGTGAAGCGCCGCCAGGGGTGAGCACAGATACGCAGTATTTT. Residues: CASSEAPPGVSTDTQYF.

The chain recombines TRBV9 with TRBJ2-2; D uncertain. The CDR3 totals 17 residues. The V gene's germline CDR1 is SGDLS and CDR2 YYNGEE. V was pared by 1 base and J by 0 bases, with 13 bases between. CDR3 sequence reads: CASSVPGGGTNTGELFF. The DNA for the CDR3 is TGTGCCAGCAGCGTACCGGGTGGCGGAACGAACACCGGGGAGCTGTTTTTT. The whole variable domain, filled in from reference TRBV9 and TRBJ2-2, reads DSGVTQTPKHLITATGQRVTLRCSPRSGDLSVYWYQQSLDQGLQFLIQYYNGEERAKGNILERFSAQQFPDLHSELNLSSLELGDSALYFCASSVPGGGTNTGELFFGEGSRLTVL.